This passage covers 22 T cell receptor beta chains from one sample sequenced in a study of spatial heterogeneity in lung cancer. Study-level points and caveats: Mutation tallies in tumors tracked expanded intratumoral alpha and beta TCR counts.

Antigen specificity for these receptors is unknown. Time point denoted: sample taken at primary tumor resection. Using its own MiXCR run on the 5' RACE reads, TCRdb lists one record per CDR3 protein. The data contain roughly 18,000 distinct CDR3 sequences, 4.5% to 7.5% of them singletons. This material consisted of lung tumor tissue, taken at surgery. All receptors derive from a female donor with early-stage non-small cell lung cancer.

As to this clonotype: This beta chain is an off-target read within a library intended for alpha chains, so its frequency means little. The rearrangement joins TRBV6-2 or TRBV6-3 to TRBJ1-1, with TRBD1 identical over 7 bases. The length of the CDR3 is 15 residues. The junction had 7 bases not matched to a gene; V was cut back by 5 bases and J by 1 base. CDR1 and CDR2 from the germline V gene are MNHEY and SVGEGT. CDR3 protein: CASSKRTGSNTEAFF. The DNA for the CDR3 is TGTGCCAGCAGTAAACGGACAGGATCGAACACTGAAGCTTTCTTT.

In its sample, this clonotype was seen many times. Found in a library prepared for alpha chains, this beta chain is an off-target read, and its abundance has little meaning. The chain is built from TRBV11-2 and TRBJ1-1, with 10 positions matching TRBD1. The V gene's germline CDR1 is SGHAT and CDR2 FQNNGV. Trimming removed 4 bases from V and 4 bases from J; junction bases left unmatched: 3. The CDR3 runs 14 residues. This CDR3 reads CASSSRTGGTEAFF. The CDR3 region has the DNA TGTGCCAGCAGCTCCCGGACAGGGGGCACTGAAGCTTTCTTT.

As for this clonotype: This beta chain appears as a stray read in a library generated for alpha chains; its size is not informative. This chain links TRBV6-1 with TRBJ2-7; 13 bases match TRBD2. CDR3 length: 15 residues. The V and J ends lost 7 bases and 2 bases, in that order; junction bases with no gene match: 5. Per germline, CDR1 MNHNS and CDR2 SASEGT. As DNA, the CDR3 is TGTGCCAGCAAACTAGCGGGAGGGCCCGCCTACGAGCAGTACTTC. Protein sequence: CASKLAGGPAYEQYF.

This clonotype was detected ten times or more. As an off-target read in a library built for alpha chains, this beta chain has a frequency of little significance. The chain joins TRBV5-1 to TRBJ2-6, with TRBD1 as a possible D gene (5 bases). The germline V gene has CDR1 SGHRS and CDR2 YFSETQ. The V and J ends lost 2 bases and 0 bases respectively, with 6 bases between them. The CDR3 spans 15 residues. CDR3 DNA sequence: TGCGCCAGCAGCTTCACAGGCTCTGGGGCCAACGTCCTGACTTTC. Amino acid sequence: CASSFTGSGANVLTF. The whole variable domain, filled in from reference TRBV5-1 and TRBJ2-6, reads KAGVTQTPRYLIKTRGQQVTLSCSPISGHRSVSWYQQTPGQGLQFLFEYFSETQRNKGNFPGRFSGRQFSNSRSEMNVSTLELGDSALYLCASSFTGSGANVLTFGAGSRLTVL.

There are many counts of this clonotype. With the library built for alpha chains, this beta chain is off target and its frequency is not meaningful. The gene calls are TRBV7-9 and TRBJ1-2, with a possible D match to TRBD1 (6 bases). V was shortened by 3 bases and J by 7 bases, with 15 bases between the two germline ends. Germline V gene sequence: CDR1 SEHNR, CDR2 FQNEAQ (reference sequence). This CDR3 has 14 amino acids. DNA for the CDR3: TGTGCCAGCAGCTTGGGACACCAAATTGGTGGCTACACCTTC. It codes for CASSLGHQIGGYTF.

This clonotype was recorded at least ten times. This beta chain is a stray sequence in a library constructed for alpha chains; its clone size is not meaningful. The chain is built from TRBV7-8 and TRBJ2-7, with 7 bases lining up with TRBD2. Unmatched junction bases numbered 9, after V lost 5 bases and J lost 2 bases. The CDR3 sequence is 15 residues long. CDR1 is SGHVS and CDR2 is FQNEAQ in the germline V gene. The DNA for the CDR3 is TGTGCCAGCAGCCCGAGCGGGGCTGTCGCCTACGAGCAGTACTTC. Protein: CASSPSGAVAYEQYF.

On this clonotype: Since it is a stray read in a library aimed at alpha chains, this beta chain has a size that is not meaningful. The chain carries TRBV30 and TRBJ2-2; D is ambiguous. The germline V gene has CDR1 GTSNPN and CDR2 SVGIG (reference sequence). The CDR3 has 11 amino acids. V lost 0 bases and J lost 7, with 3 bases in between. The DNA for the CDR3 is TGTGCCTGGAGTGTGGGCGGGGAGCTGTTTTTT. This gives the protein CAWSVGGELFF. The full variable domain, completed using reference TRBV30 and TRBJ2-2, is SQTIHQWPATLVQPVGSPLSLECTVEGTSNPNLYWYRQAAGRGLQLLFYSVGIGQISSEVPQNLSASRPQDRQFILSSKKLLLSDSGFYLCAWSVGGELFFGEGSRLTVL.

As for this clonotype: Within a library made for alpha chains, this beta chain is off target, and its count is uninformative. The chain joins TRBV7-3 to TRBJ2-2; 9 bases are a match to TRBD2. The CDR3 contains 16 residues. Germline CDR1 reads SGHTA; CDR2 reads FQGTGA. Germline trimming cut 5 bases from V and 3 bases from J; bases unmatched to any gene: 7. CDR3 bases: TGTGCCAGCAGCCCGACTAGCGGTCCCCACACCGGGGAGCTGTTTTTT. Translated: CASSPTSGPHTGELFF.

This clonotype showed up just a few times. This beta chain lies outside the target of a library built for alpha chains; its clone size means little. The rearrangement uses TRBV5-1 and TRBJ2-7; D may be TRBD2 (5 bases). Trimming pared 2 bases from V and 4 bases from J, leaving 16 bases between. The CDR3 is 15 amino acids. Germline loops: CDR1 SGHRS, CDR2 YFSETQ. CDR3 protein: CASSFSEGSGYEQYF. DNA for the CDR3: TGCGCCAGCAGCTTTTCTGAAGGGTCGGGATACGAGCAGTACTTC.

This clonotype has at least ten counts. This beta chain is an off-target read within a library intended for alpha chains, so its frequency means little. V and J are TRBV15 and TRBJ1-5; no clear D. The CDR3 is 14 residues long. CDR1 is LNHNV, CDR2 YYDKDF, per germline (reference sequence). Trimming took off 4 bases at V and 4 bases at J, with 11 bases between the two ends. The CDR3 protein is CATSMNQENQPQHF. The CDR3 coding sequence is TGTGCCACCAGCATGAACCAGGAGAATCAGCCCCAGCATTTT.

This clonotype was seen repeatedly, ten times or more. This beta chain slipped into a library made for alpha chains as a stray read, so its size is not meaningful. This sequence joins TRBV20-1 and TRBJ2-7; TRBD2 matches at 8 bases. This CDR3 has 14 amino acids. From germline, CDR1 is DFQATT and CDR2 SNEGSKA (reference sequence). Trimming cost V 7 bases and J 4 bases; bases outside gene matches: 12. The CDR3 protein is CSVMTSARGYEQYF. DNA for the CDR3: TGCAGTGTTATGACTAGCGCCAGGGGTTACGAGCAGTACTTC.

This clonotype is medium-sized by share. The library was built for alpha chains, so this beta chain is an off-target read and its size means little. V and J are TRBV11-1 and TRBJ1-1; D call uncertain. Germline V gives CDR1 SGHAT, CDR2 FQDESV (reference sequence). The CDR3 covers 13 residues. V was pared by 5 bases and J by 11 bases, with 18 bases between. DNA for the CDR3: TGTGCCAGCAGCCTGGGAGGGTCCCTCGCGGCTTTCTTT. This sequence encodes CASSLGGSLAAFF.

Ten or more counts support this clonotype. Being off target in a library aimed at alpha chains, this beta chain has a size of little meaning. The chain combines TRBV7-6 with TRBJ2-7; no reliable D call. The CDR3 loop spans 12 amino acids. Germline values: CDR1 SGHVS, CDR2 FNYEAQ. V lost 2 bases, J lost 0 bases, and 2 bases lay in between. CDR3 loop: CASSLHSYEQYF. CDR3 bases: TGTGCCAGCAGCTTACACTCCTACGAGCAGTACTTC.

This clonotype appeared many times. This beta chain is a stray read from a library made for alpha chains; its abundance is not meaningful. CDR3 nucleotide sequence: TGCAGTGCTTCGACTAGAAATGAGCAGTTCTTC. Its translation: CSASTRNEQFF. The chain links TRBV20-1 to TRBJ2-1, with D possibly TRBD2 on 6 matching bases. The germline V gene encodes CDR1 DFQATT and CDR2 SNEGSKA (reference sequence). V lost 5 bases to trimming and J lost 7 bases, with 9 bases between them. CDR3 size: 11 residues.

About this clonotype itself: Because this beta chain is a stray read in a library intended to capture alpha chains, its abundance should not be given much weight. The gene calls are TRBV7-2 and TRBJ2-5; 8 nucleotides align to TRBD2. Germline assignment: CDR1 SGHTA and CDR2 FQGNSA. This CDR3 comprises 15 residues. Germline trimming cut 3 bases from V and 5 bases from J; bases unmatched to any gene: 8. CDR3 sequence (DNA): TGTGCCAGCAGCTTTCAACTAGCGGAGGGGGAGACCCAGTACTTC. It translates to CASSFQLAEGETQYF.

This clonotype was found many times. This beta chain came through as a stray read in a library set up for alpha chains, and its size says little. The rearrangement links TRBV20-1 to TRBJ2-7, with 7 bases lining up with TRBD1. The CDR3 covers 12 residues. The V gene end was trimmed by 8 bases and the J gene end by 3 bases; junction bases not matched to a gene: 7. From germline, CDR1 is DFQATT and CDR2 SNEGSKA (reference sequence). CDR3 protein: CSPRQGFYEQYF. CDR3 bases: TGCAGTCCGAGACAGGGATTCTACGAGCAGTACTTC.

This clonotype appeared many times. A library prepared for alpha chains yielded this beta chain as an off-target read; its size is of little meaning. V is TRBV2 and J is TRBJ1-1; 9 bases are shared with TRBD1. There are 12 residues in the CDR3. From germline, CDR1 is SNHLY and CDR2 FYNNEI. V trimming: 6 bases; J trimming: 10 bases; junction bases outside the gene matches: 6. CDR3 sequence: CASRVGQGTAFF. DNA for the CDR3: TGTGCCAGCAGGGTAGGACAGGGGACAGCTTTCTTT.

This clonotype showed up many times. This beta chain came through as a stray read in a library set up for alpha chains, and its size says little. The chain employs TRBV13 and TRBJ2-1, with TRBD2 matching 9 bases. Germline CDR1 is PRHDT and CDR2 is FYEKMQ (reference sequence). There are 15 residues in the CDR3. Unmatched junction bases numbered 8, after V lost 5 bases and J lost 6 bases. CDR3 region: CASSPVGLAINEQFF. CDR3 DNA: TGTGCCAGCAGCCCCGTCGGACTAGCGATCAATGAGCAGTTCTTC.

Remarks on this clonotype: Its ends do not fully match the called genes, so a read error is possible. This beta chain is off target for a library built for alpha chains, so its abundance means little. The chain carries TRBV5-1 and TRBJ2-5; unclear D gene. This CDR3 contains 12 residues. Germline V gene data show CDR1 as SGHRS and CDR2 as YFSETQ. CDR3 region: CAGSLVRETQYF. CDR3 DNA sequence: TGCGCCGGCAGCTTGGTTCGGGAGACCCAGTACTTC. The full variable domain, in which reference TRBV5-1 and TRBJ2-5 provide the parts outside the CDR3, is KAGVTQTPRYLIKTRGQQVTLSCSPISGHRSVSWYQQTPGQGLQFLFEYFSETQRNKGNFPGRFSGRQFSNSRSEMNVSTLELGDSALYLCAGSLVRETQYFGPGTRLLVL.

This clonotype turned up a few times. Found in a library prepared for alpha chains, this beta chain is an off-target read, and its abundance has little meaning. This chain connects TRBV30 to TRBJ2-7; the match to TRBD1 covers 7 bases. Germline V gives CDR1 GTSNPN, CDR2 SVGIG (reference sequence). The CDR3 is 15 residues long. Trimming removed 2 bases from V and 0 bases from J; junction bases left unmatched: 7. DNA of the CDR3: TGTGCCTGGAGTACAAAACAGGGGAGCTCCTACGAGCAGTACTTC. Amino acid sequence: CAWSTKQGSSYEQYF.

This clonotype appeared a few times. In a library made to pick up alpha chains, this beta chain is a stray read with a size that means little. The genes are TRBV12-3 or TRBV12-4 and TRBJ1-5; 8 bases are shared with TRBD1. This CDR3 comprises 13 residues. With V trimmed by 2 bases and J by 7 bases, 1 base remained unmatched. CDR3 coding DNA: TGTGCCAGCAGTTTAACAGGGGGGCAGCCCCAGCATTTT. Amino acid sequence: CASSLTGGQPQHF.

This clonotype came up many times. This beta chain slipped into a library made for alpha chains as a stray read, so its size is not meaningful. The chain is built from TRBV20-1 and TRBJ2-5; 7 bases align to TRBD2. CDR3 size: 12 residues. The V gene's germline CDR1 is DFQATT and CDR2 SNEGSKA (reference sequence). The V segment lost 6 bases and the J segment 5 bases; nucleotides outside the gene matches: 6. The CDR3: CSALAREETQYF. The CDR3 DNA reads TGCAGTGCACTTGCGCGGGAGGAGACCCAGTACTTC.